Listed below are T cell receptor beta chains from one sample, sequenced in a study of cytomegalovirus exposure and HLA in healthy donors. Sequencing used immunoSEQ multiplex PCR; TCRdb keeps in-frame clones, though not all of them. The sample has about 140,000 clones, about 9.1% seen once. The material sequenced was PBMCs. These receptors all stem from a woman aged 40-49 years in good health and CMV-seropositive. CDR3s include the opening cysteine and the closing phenylalanine or tryptophan. Size is omitted from some rows. Given values are once, few, many or a class for expanded clones.

few TRBV5-1 12 CASSPRGDTQYF
NA TRBV29-1 13 CSVEGGGDYGYTF
few TRBV5-1 14 CASSLGQNTGELFF
few TRBV5-5 16 CASSVGGLSSGNTIYF
few TRBV7-2 15 CASSPSFTGTNIQYF
few TRBV6-1 15 CASSTAGLSYNEQFF
few TRBV9 17 CASSVALGGGLNYGYTF
NA TRBV18 16 CASSPLARDENTEAFF
NA TRBV7-8 14 CASTSGGGNQPQHF
few TRBV5-4 16 CASSFGTGGLDYGYTF
few TRBV19 14 CASSMGRGIAGYTF